A single sample gave rise to the 3 T cell receptor beta chains below, sequenced in a study of Ad26.COV2.S vaccination and SARS-CoV-2 variants. Sample treatment: around 19 received Ad26.COV2.S at low or high dose, single or two shots; several received placebo; per-sample allocation not given. All samples were drawn on day 63, counting from the first vaccine or placebo injection. The data were produced by immunoSEQ multiplex PCR, yet TCRdb's version contains in-frame clones alone and is incomplete. The sample yields roughly 700,000 clones, around 90% seen once. Sequencing used peripheral blood, obtained in a trial of Ad26.COV2.S vaccine versus placebo. The receptors stem from a person aged 18-65 years who received the Ad26.COV2.S COVID-19 vaccine or a placebo.

The chain joins TRBV7-9 to TRBJ2-1, with 11 bases fitting TRBD1. Germline trimming cut 6 bases from V and 9 bases from J; bases unmatched to any gene: 13. Germline V gene sequence: CDR1 SEHNR, CDR2 FQNEAQ (reference sequence). CDR3 length: 16 amino acids. The CDR3 sequence: CASSPPGQGGSGEQFF. CDR3 in DNA: TGTGCCAGCAGTCCTCCGGGACAGGGGGGGAGTGGTGAGCAGTTCTTC. Complete variable domain (other parts from reference TRBV7-9 and TRBJ2-1): DTGVSQNPRHKITKRGQNVTFRCDPISEHNRLYWYRQTLGQGPEFLTYFQNEAQLEKSRLLSDRFSAERPKGSFSTLEIQRTEQGDSAMYLCASSPPGQGGSGEQFFGPGTRLTVL.

The V and J genes are TRBV5-4 and TRBJ2-1; 15 bases match TRBD2. This CDR3 region has 17 residues. Germline-derived CDR1 and CDR2 are SGHNT and YYREEE (reference sequence). The junction had 11 bases not matched to a gene; V was cut back by 4 bases and J by 9 bases. CDR3 bases: TGTGCCAGCAGCGGACCCGGACTAGCGGGAGGGAAGGGTGAGCAGTTCTTC. This codes for CASSGPGLAGGKGEQFF.

The chain links TRBV11-2 to TRBJ2-1, with a possible D match to TRBD2 (6 bases). CDR1 and CDR2 from the germline V gene are SGHAT and FQNNGV. Trimming took off 5 bases at V and 3 bases at J, with 14 bases between the two ends. The CDR3 has 15 residues. CDR3 sequence: CASSRTGGFYNEQFF. In nucleotides, the CDR3 is TGTGCCAGCAGCCGGACCGGGGGATTCTACAATGAGCAGTTCTTC.